One sample yielded the 10 T cell receptor beta chains listed below, sequenced in a study of shared clonotypes between healthy human individuals. Method: immunoSEQ multiplex PCR; TCRdb's copy keeps in-frame clones and lacks some. The data hold about 600,000 clones, with 95% to 98% observed a single time. The sample consisted of naive CD4+ T cells sorted from blood. Subset given: CD45RA+ positively selected. These receptors were obtained from a woman in her 30s in good health.

This clone was seen only once. V gene TRBV9 combines with J gene TRBJ1-5, with TRBD1 as a possible D gene (5 bases). The germline V gene encodes CDR1 SGDLS and CDR2 YYNGEE. V lost 3 bases and J 7 bases, leaving 11 bases between the germline ends. The CDR3 totals 13 residues. The CDR3 region is CASSAGVGQPQHF. The CDR3 coding sequence is TGTGCCAGCAGCGCGGGGGTAGGGCAGCCCCAGCATTTT.

The V gene is TRBV6-1, the J gene TRBJ2-3, with a tentative D call TRBD1 (7 bases). This CDR3 contains 14 residues. Germline V lookup: CDR1 MNHNS, CDR2 SASEGT. With 6 bases removed from V and 4 bases from J, the gap between germline ends came to 14 bases. The CDR3 bases are TGTGCCAGCAGAAGACAGGGAGGCCCAGATACGCAGTATTTT. Translating it yields CASRRQGGPDTQYF.

V usage is TRBV10-3 and J usage is TRBJ2-7; the D gene is possibly TRBD1 (6 bases). This CDR3 comprises 13 residues. V lost 10 bases and J lost 1, with 14 bases in between. CDR1 ENHRY and CDR2 SYGVKD come from the germline V gene. CDR3 nucleotide sequence: TGTGCCACCACAGGGATGACGTCCTACGAGCAGTACTTC. It is translated as CATTGMTSYEQYF.

The V and J genes are TRBV7-9 and TRBJ1-5; D is unresolved. V dropped 5 bases and J dropped 2 bases, with 19 bases sitting between them. The germline V gene has CDR1 SEHNR and CDR2 FQNEAQ (reference sequence). CDR3 length: 17 residues. CDR3 region: CASSRSVQANGNQPQHF. In nucleotides, the CDR3 is TGTGCCAGCAGCCGCTCGGTGCAGGCGAACGGCAATCAGCCCCAGCATTTT. Using reference TRBV7-9 and TRBJ1-5 for the parts outside the CDR3, the full variable domain is DTGVSQNPRHKITKRGQNVTFRCDPISEHNRLYWYRQTLGQGPEFLTYFQNEAQLEKSRLLSDRFSAERPKGSFSTLEIQRTEQGDSAMYLCASSRSVQANGNQPQHFGDGTRLSIL.

The chain joins TRBV5-1 to TRBJ2-5, with 11 nucleotides matching TRBD2. Trimming cost V 2 bases and J 1 base; bases outside gene matches: 4. Germline V gene sequence: CDR1 SGHRS, CDR2 YFSETQ. The length of the CDR3 is 16 residues. The CDR3 loop is CASSLLAGVSQETQYF. The DNA for the CDR3 is TGCGCCAGCAGCTTACTAGCGGGAGTGTCCCAAGAGACCCAGTACTTC.

The chain is built from TRBV10-3 and TRBJ2-1; 7 nucleotides agree with TRBD1. CDR1 is ENHRY, CDR2 SYGVKD, per germline. Losses at the gene ends were 0 bases for V and 7 bases for J; bases not matched to a gene: 3. This CDR3 has 14 amino acids. The CDR3 bases are TGTGCCATCAGTGAGTCAGGCAGGGGGAATGAGCAGTTCTTC. Its protein is CAISESGRGNEQFF.

The J gene is TRBJ2-5, the V gene TRBV6-5; maybe TRBD1 (6 bases). Gene TRBJ2-7 matches the end of the DNA better, so the J call may be wrong. CDR1 is MNHEY, CDR2 SVGAGI, per germline. CDR3 length: 15 amino acids. CDR3 residues: CASRLFQDSSYEQYF. The CDR3, as DNA: TGTGCCAGCAGATTGTTTCAGGACAGCTCCTACGAGCAGTACTTC.

This clone was found once. The gene calls are TRBV7-2 and TRBJ2-1; TRBD2 matches at 9 bases. The CDR3 contains 15 residues. V lost 3 bases, J lost 4 bases, and 4 bases stayed unmatched. The germline gives CDR1 SGHTA, CDR2 FQGNSA. In DNA, the CDR3 is TGTGCCAGCAGCTTGCGACTAGCGGATTACAATGAGCAGTTCTTC. It codes for CASSLRLADYNEQFF.

A few counts support this clone. This chain links TRBV19 with TRBJ1-2; 7 bases agree with TRBD1. V shed 3 bases, J shed 8 bases, and the junction held 3 bases outside the gene matches. The V gene's germline CDR1 is LNHDA and CDR2 SQIVND (reference sequence). This CDR3 region has 12 residues. The CDR3 DNA sequence: TGTGCCAGTAGTATGACAGGGAGCGGCTACACCTTC. This encodes CASSMTGSGYTF.

The genes are TRBV14 and TRBJ2-2; TRBD2 agrees at 10 bases. From germline, CDR1 is SGHDN and CDR2 FVKESK. Germline trimming cut 4 bases from V and 1 base from J; bases unmatched to any gene: 0. The CDR3 has 15 residues. The CDR3 loop reads CASSRTSGNTGELFF. CDR3 nucleotides: TGTGCCAGCAGCCGGACTAGCGGGAACACCGGGGAGCTGTTTTTT.